The following is a TCR beta chain sequence with its context. The data were obtained in a study of Ad26.COV2.S vaccination and SARS-CoV-2 variants. The repertoire was sequenced with immunoSEQ multiplex PCR; TCRdb's copy has only in-frame clones and lacks some. This sample has around 380,000 clones; 88% occur once, and the top ten carry approximately 3.7%. Treatment here: roughly 19 received Ad26.COV2.S at low or high dose, single or two shots; 5 received placebo; per-sample allocation not given. Specimen acquisition occurred on day 63 following the initial vaccine or placebo injection. Germline V gives CDR1 SGHAT, CDR2 FQNNGV. The CDR3 is 14 residues long. Trimming cost V 5 bases and J 7 bases; bases outside gene matches: 6.

The clonotype originates from a person between 18 and 65 years old who received the Ad26.COV2.S COVID-19 vaccine or a placebo. This rearrangement joins TRBV11-2 to TRBJ2-2; 8 bases fit TRBD2. The specimen was peripheral blood, collected in a trial of Ad26.COV2.S vaccine versus placebo. The CDR3, as DNA: TGTGCCAGCAGCCCCGGGGGGGCGGGCGGGGAGCTGTTTTTT. Protein product: CASSPGGAGGELFF.